Included here is one TCR beta chain sequence, with context. The sample comes from a study of T cell clones after liver transplantation. The table came from immunoSEQ multiplex PCR; TCRdb's copy has only in-frame clones and leaves some out. Of approximately 100,000 clones listed, around 80% were seen once; the top ten hold approximately 3%. V was trimmed by 0 bases and J by 8 bases, leaving 11 bases between them. Looked up from germline, CDR1 is MGHRA and CDR2 is YSYEKL. The CDR3 runs 14 residues. The chain uses TRBV4-1 and TRBJ1-3, with D tentatively TRBD1 (5 bases). The sample consisted of CD4+ T cells from blood, taken approximately 4 years after liver transplant. This clonotype was obtained from a human patient who received a liver transplant. Some of the T cells might come from the graft donor. The CDR3 region is CASSQDRVRDTIYF. CDR3 DNA: TGCGCCAGCAGCCAAGACAGGGTAAGGGACACCATATATTTT.